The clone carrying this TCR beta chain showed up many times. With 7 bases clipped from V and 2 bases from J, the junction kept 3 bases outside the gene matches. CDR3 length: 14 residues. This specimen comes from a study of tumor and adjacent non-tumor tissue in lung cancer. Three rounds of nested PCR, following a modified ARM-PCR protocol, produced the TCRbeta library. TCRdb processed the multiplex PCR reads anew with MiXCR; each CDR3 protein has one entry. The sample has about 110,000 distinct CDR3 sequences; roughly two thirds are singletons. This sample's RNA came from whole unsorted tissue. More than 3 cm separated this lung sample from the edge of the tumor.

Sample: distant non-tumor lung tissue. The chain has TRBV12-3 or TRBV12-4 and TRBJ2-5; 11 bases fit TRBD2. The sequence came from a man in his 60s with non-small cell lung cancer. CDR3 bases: TGTGCCAGCACCTTAGCGGGGGGGCAAGAGACCCAGTACTTC. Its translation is CASTLAGGQETQYF.